The clone carrying this T cell receptor (beta chain) occurred many times. The sample belongs to a study of T cells of healthy individuals. Between the trimmed V and J ends, which lost 6 bases and 5 bases, there was a span of 16 bases. The CDR3 totals 15 residues. Germline assignment: CDR1 MDHEN and CDR2 SYDVKM. TCRdb called the 5' RACE reads again in MiXCR, with one record for every CDR3 protein. The table lists 100,000 or so distinct CDR3 sequences, 15% to 20% of them singletons. The clonotype comes from a human donor in good health. The V and J genes are TRBV28 and TRBJ1-4; perhaps TRBD1 as D (6 bases). CDR3 in DNA: TGTGCCAGCAGCTTAGGGGGACAAGGAAATGAAAAACTGTTTTTT. This translates into CASSLGGQGNEKLFF. Variable domain in full (rest from reference TRBV28 and TRBJ1-4): DVKVTQSSRYLVKRTGEKVFLECVQDMDHENMFWYRQDPGLGLRLIYFSYDVKMKEKGDIPEGYSVSREKKERFSLILESASTNQTSMYLCASSLGGQGNEKLFFGSGTQLSVL.